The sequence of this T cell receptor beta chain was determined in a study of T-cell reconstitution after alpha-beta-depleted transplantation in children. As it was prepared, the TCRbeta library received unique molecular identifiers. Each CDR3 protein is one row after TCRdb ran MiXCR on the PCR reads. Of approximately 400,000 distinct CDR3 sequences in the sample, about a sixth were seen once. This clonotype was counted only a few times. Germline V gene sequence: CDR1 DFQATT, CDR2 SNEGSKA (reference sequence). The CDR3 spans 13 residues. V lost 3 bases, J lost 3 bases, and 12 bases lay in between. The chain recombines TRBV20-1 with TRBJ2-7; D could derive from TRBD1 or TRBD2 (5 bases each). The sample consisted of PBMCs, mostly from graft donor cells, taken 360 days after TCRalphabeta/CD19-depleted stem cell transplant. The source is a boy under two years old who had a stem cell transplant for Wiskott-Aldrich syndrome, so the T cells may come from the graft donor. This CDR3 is CSASGTTHYEQYF. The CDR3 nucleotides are TGCAGTGCTAGCGGGACCACGCACTACGAGCAGTACTTC.